Following are 19 T cell receptor beta chains from one sample sequenced in a study of blood T cell repertoires in COVID-19. Assay used: immunoSEQ multiplex PCR; TCRdb lists only in-frame clones, some missing. The sample includes some 350,000 clones, 87% of them seen just once. Sequencing used peripheral blood. The receptors were sampled from a woman between 50 and 59 years old with COVID-19, enrolled during active disease.

The chain combines TRBV18 with TRBJ2-7, with a tentative D call TRBD2 (6 bases). With 0 bases removed from V and 6 bases from J, the gap between germline ends came to 12 bases. This CDR3 spans 14 amino acids. CDR1 is KGHSH and CDR2 is LQKENI in the germline V gene. The CDR3 spells CASSPPLGLREQYF. In nucleotides, the CDR3 is TGTGCCAGCTCACCACCTTTAGGACTACGCGAGCAGTACTTC. The variable domain in full, completed from reference TRBV18 and TRBJ2-7, reads NAGVMQNPRHLVRRRGQEARLRCSPMKGHSHVYWYRQLPEEGLKFMVYLQKENIIDESGMPKERFSAEFPKEGPSILRIQQVVRGDSAAYFCASSPPLGLREQYFGPGTRLTVT.

The chain employs TRBV24-1 and TRBJ1-3; 8 bases match TRBD1. From germline, CDR1 is KGHDR and CDR2 SFDVKD. The CDR3 totals 15 residues. V trimming: 4 bases; J trimming: 5 bases; junction bases outside the gene matches: 6. CDR3 amino acids: CATSDGTGSRNTIYF. The CDR3 coding sequence is TGTGCCACCAGTGACGGGACAGGCAGCCGAAACACCATATATTTT.

This chain uses TRBV5-1 with TRBJ2-2, with D possibly being TRBD1 (5 bases). Germline V lookup: CDR1 SGHRS, CDR2 YFSETQ. The V end was cut by 0 bases, the J end by 6 bases, with 15 bases between. The CDR3 consists of 16 residues. CDR3 sequence reads: CASSLVGHSEAGELFF. DNA for the CDR3: TGCGCCAGCAGCTTGGTGGGGCACTCCGAGGCCGGGGAGCTGTTTTTT.

The count of this clone is one. This rearrangement joins TRBV12-3 or TRBV12-4 to TRBJ1-6; D not resolved. The length of the CDR3 is 11 residues. V shed 9 bases and J shed 4 bases, with 4 bases lying between them. The CDR3 loop reads CASAYNSPLHF. CDR3 DNA sequence: TGTGCCAGTGCGTATAATTCACCCCTCCACTTT.

V and J are TRBV15 and TRBJ2-3, with TRBD1 matching 7 bases. Trimming cost V 3 bases and J 2 bases; bases outside gene matches: 5. Germline V gene lookup returns CDR1 LNHNV and CDR2 YYDKDF (reference sequence). There are 15 residues in the CDR3. The CDR3 region is CATSRTGYHTDTQYF. The CDR3 DNA is TGTGCCACCAGCAGGACAGGGTACCACACAGATACGCAGTATTTT.

The chain has TRBV28 and TRBJ2-7, with 8 bases that match TRBD1. CDR3 length: 15 amino acids. In germline, CDR1 is MDHEN, CDR2 SYDVKM. V lost 7 bases and J lost 1; bases outside the gene matches: 9. Here the CDR3 DNA reads TGTGCCAGCACCCCTCAGGGGGCTGTTTCCTACGAGCAGTACTTC. Translating it yields CASTPQGAVSYEQYF.

The chain uses TRBV4-2 and TRBJ2-3; no definite D call. This CDR3 region has 14 residues. V shed 2 bases and J shed 3 bases, with 9 bases lying between them. CDR1 is LGHNA, CDR2 YNFKEQ, per germline. CDR3 coding DNA: TGTGCCAGCAGCCAACCTGCGGATACAGATACGCAGTATTTT. It specifies CASSQPADTDTQYF.

The rearrangement links TRBV19 to TRBJ1-2; D possibly corresponds to TRBD1 (6 bases). This CDR3 spans 13 amino acids. Trimming removed 5 bases at V and 8 bases at J, with 15 bases between. In germline, CDR1 is LNHDA, CDR2 SQIVND (reference sequence). CDR3 DNA: TGTGCCAGTAGTCGGGGACACCCGGGGGGCTACACCTTC. Its protein is CASSRGHPGGYTF.

The chain recombines TRBV21-1 with TRBJ1-2; the D call of TRBD1 is as the table states it, not checked on the DNA. TRBV21-1 is deemed a pseudogene. This CDR3 contains 17 residues. CDR3 DNA sequence: TGTGCCAGCAGCAAACGGATAGGACATCAACTGAACTATGGCTACACCTTC. Amino acids: CASSKRIGHQLNYGYTF.

The V and J genes are TRBV6-6 and TRBJ2-2, with 7 bases matching TRBD1. The J segment lost 1 base and the V segment lost 6 bases, leaving 2 bases of the junction unmatched. Germline values: CDR1 MNHNY, CDR2 SVGAGI (reference sequence). This CDR3 contains 14 residues. CDR3 region: CASRGDRNTGELFF. The CDR3 nucleotides are TGTGCCAGCAGGGGGGACAGGAACACCGGGGAGCTGTTTTTT.

This clone has just one count. This sequence joins TRBV3-1 (or the pseudogene TRBV3-2) and TRBJ1-1, with 7 positions matching TRBD1. The junction had 8 bases not matched to a gene; V was cut back by 4 bases and J by 6 bases. CDR1 LGHDT and CDR2 YNNKEL come from the germline V gene (reference sequence). CDR3 length: 14 residues. CDR3 coding DNA: TGTGCCAGCAGCCCGAAAACCGGGACAGCTGAAGCTTTCTTT. Its protein product is CASSPKTGTAEAFF.

This sequence joins TRBV28 and TRBJ2-2, with TRBD2 matching 9 bases. Germline V CDR1 and CDR2: MDHEN, SYDVKM. Trimming took 2 bases from V and 7 from J; bases not matched to a gene: 8. The CDR3 is 16 residues long. The CDR3 sequence: CASSLERLAGFGELFF. CDR3 coding DNA: TGTGCCAGCAGTTTAGAGAGGCTAGCGGGATTCGGGGAGCTGTTTTTT.

This chain uses TRBV6-5 with TRBJ1-5; 8 nucleotides align to TRBD1. V gave up 6 bases and J gave up 3 bases; unmatched junction bases: 4. There are 14 residues in the CDR3. Germline V gene lookup returns CDR1 MNHEY and CDR2 SVGAGI. CDR3 DNA sequence: TGTGCCAGCAGGGGACAGGCTAACAATCAGCCCCAGCATTTT. As protein: CASRGQANNQPQHF.

The chain joins TRBV15 to TRBJ1-1, with a tentative D call TRBD1 (5 bases). CDR3 length equals 14 residues. Germline CDR1 LNHNV, CDR2 YYDKDF (reference sequence). The germline V and J ends were trimmed by 0 bases and 6 bases, with 11 bases remaining between them. CDR3 residues: CATSRDPTVPEAFF. Written as DNA, the CDR3 is TGTGCCACCAGCAGAGATCCGACAGTCCCTGAAGCTTTCTTT.

The V call is TRBV29-1, the J call TRBJ1-2; tentative D call: TRBD1 (6 bases). CDR3 length: 10 residues. V lost 4 bases to trimming and J lost 7 bases, with 7 bases between them. The germline gives CDR1 SQVTM, CDR2 ANQGSEA. The CDR3 here is CSVGGGGYTF. The CDR3, as DNA: TGCAGCGTTGGAGGGGGTGGCTACACCTTC.

The chain joins TRBV18 to TRBJ1-2; 7 nucleotides match TRBD1. The CDR3 extends over 13 amino acids. CDR1 KGHSH and CDR2 LQKENI come from the germline V gene. V dropped 6 bases and J dropped 4; count of bases not matched to a gene: 5. This chain's CDR3 is CASSEDRPYGYTF. The CDR3 DNA reads as TGTGCCAGCTCCGAGGACAGGCCCTATGGCTACACCTTC.

The chain combines TRBV6-5 with TRBJ2-3; TRBD2 agrees at 7 bases. The CDR3 runs to 14 residues. J gave up 8 bases and V 2 bases, and 7 bases lay outside the gene matches. The germline V gene encodes CDR1 MNHEY and CDR2 SVGAGI. Here the CDR3 DNA reads TGTGCCAGCAGTTACACCTCTTCGGGGGGTACGCAGTATTTT. Encoded protein: CASSYTSSGGTQYF.

The rearrangement joins TRBV2 to TRBJ1-2; D perhaps matches TRBD1 (5 bases). The V and J ends lost 8 bases and 4 bases respectively, with 14 bases between them. This CDR3 is 13 amino acids long. The germline gives CDR1 SNHLY, CDR2 FYNNEI. CDR3 bases: TGTGCCAGCGTCCCTGGGGGGAGCTATGGCTACACCTTC. As protein: CASVPGGSYGYTF.

This sequence joins TRBV7-2 and TRBJ1-1; weak D call: TRBD1 (6 bases). With 3 bases removed from V and 5 bases from J, the gap between germline ends came to 13 bases. The germline CDR1 and CDR2 sequences are SGHTA and FQGNSA. This CDR3 contains 14 residues. The CDR3 nucleotides read TGTGCCAGCAGCTTGTCACAGGGTAAAACTGAAGCTTTCTTT. Amino acid sequence: CASSLSQGKTEAFF.